The 8 T cell receptor beta chains reported below all come from one sample, sequenced in a study of tumor-infiltrating lymphocytes in oesophageal squamous cell carcinoma. TCRdb passed the PCR reads through MiXCR, listing each CDR3 protein once. This sample has about 13,000 distinct CDR3 sequences, with about 53% found just once. Sequenced: esophageal tumor tissue. Receptors were obtained from a male donor with esophageal squamous cell carcinoma.

Concerning this clonotype itself: In this CDR3 the conserved last residue, phenylalanine or tryptophan, is missing, so a read error is likely. It is unclear where the CDR3 begins or ends on the DNA, so no DNA is shown, and the CDR3 is as TCRdb lists it. The chain couples TRBV7-6 to TRBJ2-5; the table assigns TRBD1, which was not confirmed against the DNA. Germline lookup yields CDR1 SGHVS and CDR2 FNYEAQ. From its first to its last residue, the CDR3 has 15 amino acids. The CDR3 sequence is CASSPQMGGHEQYFG.

This clonotype was counted between two and nine times. J is TRBJ2-1 and V is TRBV10-3; unclear D gene. Trimming removed 0 bases from V and 6 bases from J, with 18 bases in between. This CDR3 has 17 amino acids. Per germline, CDR1 ENHRY and CDR2 SYGVKD. The CDR3 is CAISESMVDAEINEQFF. For the CDR3, the DNA is TGTGCCATCAGTGAGTCGATGGTTGACGCGGAAATCAATGAGCAGTTCTTC.

The chain couples TRBV7-3 to TRBJ2-5; 8 nucleotides align to TRBD2. Trimming cost V 4 bases and J 1 base; bases outside gene matches: 8. This CDR3 is built from 16 residues. Per germline, CDR1 SGHTA and CDR2 FQGTGA. CDR3 DNA sequence: TGTGCCAGCAGCTCCACCGGGAGGGCCTTCCAAGAGACCCAGTACTTC. Residues: CASSSTGRAFQETQYF. The full variable domain, rest sourced from reference TRBV7-3 and TRBJ2-5, is GAGVSQTPSNKVTEKGKYVELRCDPISGHTALYWYRQSLGQGPEFLIYFQGTGAADDSGLPNDRFFAVRPEGSVSTLKIQRTERGDSAVYLCASSSTGRAFQETQYFGPGTRLLVL.

This clonotype turned up a few times. This chain connects TRBV7-9 to TRBJ2-1, with TRBD1 matching over 9 bases. Trimming at V came to 4 bases and at J to 3 bases, leaving 4 bases not matched to a gene. The CDR3 loop spans 15 amino acids. Germline values: CDR1 SEHNR, CDR2 FQNEAQ (reference sequence). The CDR3 loop is CASSSGTGIYNEQFF. The CDR3 DNA reads TGTGCCAGCAGCTCTGGGACAGGGATCTACAATGAGCAGTTCTTC.

The chain combines TRBV7-9 with TRBJ2-5, with TRBD2 identical over 7 bases. Germline loops: CDR1 SEHNR, CDR2 FQNEAQ (reference sequence). The CDR3 has 20 amino acids. V trimming: 0 bases; J trimming: 11 bases; junction bases outside the gene matches: 27. The CDR3 region is CASSLAHGGGDRSSYNEQYF. For the CDR3, the DNA is TGTGCCAGCAGCTTAGCGCATGGGGGGGGAGACAGAAGCTCCTACAATGAGCAGTACTTC.

With regard to this clonotype: This may arise from a read error, as a much more abundant clone is one base away. The rearrangement links TRBV12-3 or TRBV12-4 to TRBJ2-3; a possible D gene is TRBD2 (6 bases). The CDR3 is made up of 15 amino acids. With 5 bases removed from V and 3 bases from J, the gap between germline ends came to 15 bases. The CDR3 sequence is CASSPSERKTDTQYF. The CDR3 nucleotides read TGTGCCAGCAGTCCTAGCGAGAGGAAGACAGATACGCAGTATTTT.

As concerns this clonotype: At one end the junction does not follow the germline gene, possibly because of a read error. V usage is TRBV12-3 or TRBV12-4 and J usage is TRBJ1-6; the D is unclear. This CDR3 spans 14 amino acids. CDR3 sequence (DNA): TGTGCCAGCAGTTTGGAGGGTTCTGTGGAGACCCAGTACTTT. Residues: CASSLEGSVETQYF.

V gene TRBV11-2 combines with J gene TRBJ2-2; TRBD2 might be the D (6 bases). Trimming took 5 bases from V and 6 from J, leaving 13 bases between them. The germline V gene encodes CDR1 SGHAT and CDR2 FQNNGV. The CDR3 sequence is 14 residues long. This CDR3 reads CASSRGSGAGELFF. The CDR3 DNA reads TGTGCCAGCAGCCGAGGCTCGGGAGCCGGGGAGCTGTTTTTT.